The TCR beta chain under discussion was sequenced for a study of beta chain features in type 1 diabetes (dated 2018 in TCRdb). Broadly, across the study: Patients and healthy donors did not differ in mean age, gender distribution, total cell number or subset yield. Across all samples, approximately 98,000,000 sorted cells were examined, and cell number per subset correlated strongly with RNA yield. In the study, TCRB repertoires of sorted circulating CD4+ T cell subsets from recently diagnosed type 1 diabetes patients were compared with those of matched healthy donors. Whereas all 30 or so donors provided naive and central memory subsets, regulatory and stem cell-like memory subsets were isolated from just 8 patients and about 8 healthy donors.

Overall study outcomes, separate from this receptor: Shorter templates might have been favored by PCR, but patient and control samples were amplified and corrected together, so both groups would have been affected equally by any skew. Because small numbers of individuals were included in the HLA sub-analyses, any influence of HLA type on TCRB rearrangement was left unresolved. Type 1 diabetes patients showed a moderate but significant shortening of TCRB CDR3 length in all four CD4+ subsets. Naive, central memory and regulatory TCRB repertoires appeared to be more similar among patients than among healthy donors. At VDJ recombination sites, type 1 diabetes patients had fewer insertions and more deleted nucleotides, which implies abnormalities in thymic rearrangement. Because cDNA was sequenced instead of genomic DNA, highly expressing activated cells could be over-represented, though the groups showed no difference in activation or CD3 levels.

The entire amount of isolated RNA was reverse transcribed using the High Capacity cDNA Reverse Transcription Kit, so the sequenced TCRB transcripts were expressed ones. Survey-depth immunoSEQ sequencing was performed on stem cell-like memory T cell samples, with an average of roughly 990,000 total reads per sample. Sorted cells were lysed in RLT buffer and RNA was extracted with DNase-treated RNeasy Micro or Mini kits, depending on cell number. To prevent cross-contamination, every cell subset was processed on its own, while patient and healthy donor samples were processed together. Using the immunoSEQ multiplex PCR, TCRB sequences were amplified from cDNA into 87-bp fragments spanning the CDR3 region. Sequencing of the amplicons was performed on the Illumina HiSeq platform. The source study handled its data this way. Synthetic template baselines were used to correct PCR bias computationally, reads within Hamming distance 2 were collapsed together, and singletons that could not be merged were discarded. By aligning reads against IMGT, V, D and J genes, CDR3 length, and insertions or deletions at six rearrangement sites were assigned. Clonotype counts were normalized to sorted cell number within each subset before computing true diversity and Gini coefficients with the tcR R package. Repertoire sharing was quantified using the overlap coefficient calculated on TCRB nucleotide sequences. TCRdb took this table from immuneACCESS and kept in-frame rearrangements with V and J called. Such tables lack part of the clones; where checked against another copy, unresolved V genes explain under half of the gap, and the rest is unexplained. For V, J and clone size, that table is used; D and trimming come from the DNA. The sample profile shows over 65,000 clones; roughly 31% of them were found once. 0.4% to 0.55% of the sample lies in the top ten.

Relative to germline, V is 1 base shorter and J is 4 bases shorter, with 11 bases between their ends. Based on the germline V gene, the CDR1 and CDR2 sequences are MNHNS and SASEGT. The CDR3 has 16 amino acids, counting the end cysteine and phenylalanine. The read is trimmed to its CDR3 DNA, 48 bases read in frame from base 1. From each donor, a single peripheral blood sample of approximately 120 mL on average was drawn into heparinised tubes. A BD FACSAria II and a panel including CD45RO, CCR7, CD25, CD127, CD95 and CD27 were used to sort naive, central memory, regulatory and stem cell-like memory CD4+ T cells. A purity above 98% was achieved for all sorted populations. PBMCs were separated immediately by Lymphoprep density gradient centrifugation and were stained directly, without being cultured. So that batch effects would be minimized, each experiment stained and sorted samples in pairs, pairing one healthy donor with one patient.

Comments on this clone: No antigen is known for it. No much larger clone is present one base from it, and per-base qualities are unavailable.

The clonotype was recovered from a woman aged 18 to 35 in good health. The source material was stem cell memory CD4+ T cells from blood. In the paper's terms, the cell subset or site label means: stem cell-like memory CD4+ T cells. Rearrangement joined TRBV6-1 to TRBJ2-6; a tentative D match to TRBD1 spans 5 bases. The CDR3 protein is CASSEVPGSGANVLTF. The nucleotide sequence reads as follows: TGTGCCAGCAGTGAAGTCCCAGGGTCCGGGGCCAACGTCCTGACTTTC.